This T cell receptor (beta chain) originates from a study of cytomegalovirus exposure and HLA in healthy donors. V lost 5 bases to trimming and J lost 8 bases, with 13 bases between them. CDR1 LGHNA and CDR2 YSLEER come from the germline V gene. The CDR3 spans 13 residues. General study points: In a later analysis, at a false discovery rate of 0.05, 17,000 or so TCR beta sequences matched HLA alleles.

Primers included in the PCR were 60 Vbeta and 13 Jbeta primers. Measured with immunoSEQ multiplex PCR; TCRdb has only the in-frame clones, and not every one. The repertoire holds approximately 150,000 clones, about 80% seen once, with about 9.6% in the top ten. Worth noting for this clone: Its antigen is currently unknown.

The sequencing sample was made of PBMCs. The chain employs TRBV4-3 and TRBJ2-1; D possibly corresponds to TRBD2 (6 bases). The receptor's source is a man aged 18 to 35 in good health and CMV-seropositive. CDR3 sequence reads: CASSAGLRHEQFF. In DNA, the CDR3 is TGCGCCAGCAGCGCGGGACTCCGACATGAGCAGTTCTTC.